A selection of T cell receptor beta chains follows, all from one sample in a study of cytomegalovirus exposure and HLA in healthy donors. The table came from immunoSEQ multiplex PCR; TCRdb's copy has only in-frame clones and leaves some out. Altogether about 130,000 clones are present, 70% to 80% being singletons, with the ten largest covering around 2.2%. Input material: PBMCs. The receptors were gathered from a man in his thirties or forties in good health and CMV-seronegative. The CDR3 runs from the conserved cysteine through the conserved F or W. Each record gives: V gene, clone size, J gene, D gene, CDR3 DNA, CDR3 protein. The D gene is left open where the match is weak. Some rows have no size entry. The others give once, few or many, or a class for an expanded clone.

TRBV6-5	NA	TRBJ1-2	TRBD1	TGTGCCAGCAGGTCCCCAGGGGGCGGTGGCTACACCTTC	CASRSPGGGGYTF
TRBV27	NA	TRBJ1-5	TRBD1	TGTGCCAGCACCCCCCAGGACAGGGTTTTCCAGCCCCAGCATTTT	CASTPQDRVFQPQHF
TRBV2	NA	TRBJ1-2	NA	TGTGCCAGCAGTTTACAGGGCCAACGGCAGGACTATGGCTACACCTTC	CASSLQGQRQDYGYTF
TRBV5-6	NA	TRBJ1-5	TRBD1	TGTGCCAGCAGCTTGGGGCAGGGGGTTAGCAATCAGCCCCAGCATTTT	CASSLGQGVSNQPQHF
TRBV5-4	NA	TRBJ2-5	NA	TGTGCCAGCAGCTTGGCCAGCGTACCTCAAGAGACCCAGTACTTC	CASSLASVPQETQYF
TRBV5-8	NA	TRBJ1-1	TRBD1	TGTGCCAGCAGCGTGACAGGGAAGTTCCCTGAAGCTTTCTTT	CASSVTGKFPEAFF
TRBV5-4	NA	TRBJ1-3	TRBD1	TGTGCCAGCAGCCGGGGACAGGGGGCCATGAGTGGAAACACCATATATTTT	CASSRGQGAMSGNTIYF
TRBV28	NA	TRBJ2-7	TRBD1	TGTGCCAGCAGTTCCGCCGGGACAGGTTCCTACGAGCAGTACTTC	CASSSAGTGSYEQYF
TRBV11-2	NA	TRBJ2-7	TRBD1	TGTGCCACCCAGCGGGACAGGGGAGCCTACGAGCAGTACTTC	CATQRDRGAYEQYF
TRBV27	NA	TRBJ2-7	TRBD2	TGTGCCAGCAGAAGGGGAGGGTCAGACGAGCAGTACTTC	CASRRGGSDEQYF
TRBV10-3	few	TRBJ2-7	NA	TGTGCCATCAGAGAAGACAGTTACTACGAGCAGTACTTC	CAIREDSYYEQYF
TRBV28	NA	TRBJ1-4	NA	TGTGCCAGCAGTTTAGGGGGCCTCAATGAAAAACTGTTTTTT	CASSLGGLNEKLFF
TRBV7-2	NA	TRBJ2-3	TRBD1	TGTGCCAGCAGCCTCGGACAGGGGGGTTGGGATACGCAGTATTTT	CASSLGQGGWDTQYF
TRBV27	NA	TRBJ1-5	NA	TGTGCCAGCAGTGTGGCCGTAAATCAGCCCCAGCATTTT	CASSVAVNQPQHF
TRBV19	NA	TRBJ1-6	TRBD1	TGTGCCAGTAGAGACAGGGGTGGCTCACCCCTCCACTTT	CASRDRGGSPLHF
TRBV9	NA	TRBJ2-7	TRBD1	TGTGCCAGCAGCTTGGCTTCAGGGGGCGAGCAGTACTTC	CASSLASGGEQYF
TRBV6-1	NA	TRBJ1-3	NA	TGTGCCAGCAGTGTCACAGGGTCGCACACCATATATTTT	CASSVTGSHTIYF
TRBV27	NA	TRBJ2-7	TRBD1	TGTGCCAGCAGTCCACGGACAGGGGCCTCCTACGAGCAGTACTTC	CASSPRTGASYEQYF
TRBV7-6	NA	TRBJ2-2	TRBD2	TGTGCCAGCAGCCGCTTCGGGGGGGACACCGGGGAGCTGTTTTTT	CASSRFGGDTGELFF
TRBV11-1	NA	TRBJ2-2	NA	TGTGCCAGCAGCTCGCCCGGTTCCGGGGAGCTGTTTTTT	CASSSPGSGELFF
TRBV4-2	few	TRBJ2-1	TRBD2	TGTGCCAGCAGCCAAGTTGCGGGAGGTTACAATGAGCAGTTCTTC	CASSQVAGGYNEQFF
TRBV28	NA	TRBJ2-7	TRBD1	TGTGCCAGCAGTTTATCCGGGACAGGGGTCCGCGAGCAGTACTTC	CASSLSGTGVREQYF
TRBV6-5	once	TRBJ1-2	TRBD1	TGTGCCAGCAGGAAGGACAGGCGGACTAACTATGGCTACACCTTC	CASRKDRRTNYGYTF
TRBV30	NA	TRBJ2-3	TRBD2	TGTGCCTGTTCACGGAGACTAGCGGGATATTTGACAGATACGCAGTATTTT	CACSRRLAGYLTDTQYF
TRBV6-5	NA	TRBJ1-2	TRBD1	TGTGCCAGCAGTTACCGGACAGGAAATATTAACTATGGCTACACCTTC	CASSYRTGNINYGYTF
TRBV2	NA	TRBJ2-7	NA	TGTGCCAGCAGGTCTCAGGGTGGCTACGAGCAGTACTTC	CASRSQGGYEQYF
TRBV28	NA	TRBJ2-1	TRBD2	TGTGCCAGCAGTTTGGCGGGAGGGCCGGTCAGCGAGCAGTTCTTC	CASSLAGGPVSEQFF
TRBV11-2	NA	TRBJ2-1	TRBD1	TGTGCCAGCCGCAGACAGGGTGATGAGCAGTTCTTC	CASRRQGDEQFF
TRBV5-1	few	TRBJ2-7	NA	TGCGCCAGCAGCCGTACAGGGACCGCCTCCTACGAGCAGTACTTC	CASSRTGTASYEQYF
TRBV27	once	TRBJ1-1	NA	TGTGCCAGCAGTTCCTTGGGGCAGGGCAAACCTGAAGCTTTCTTT	CASSSLGQGKPEAFF
TRBV5-1	NA	TRBJ2-7	TRBD1	TGCGCCAGCAGCAAGGGACAGGGTGGTAACTACGAGCAGTACTTC	CASSKGQGGNYEQYF
TRBV6-5	NA	TRBJ1-1	NA	TGTGCCAGCATTCCACATTTCGGGACTGAAGCTTTCTTT	CASIPHFGTEAFF
TRBV15	few	TRBJ2-5	TRBD2	TGTGCCACCAGCAGAGACCTAACTAGCGGGATTAATCAAGAGACCCAGTACTTC	CATSRDLTSGINQETQYF
TRBV30	NA	TRBJ2-3	TRBD1	TGTGCCTGGAAGGGACAGTACCAATACACAGATACGCAGTATTTT	CAWKGQYQYTDTQYF
TRBV27	NA	TRBJ1-2	NA	TGTGCCAGCAGTTCCGGGGGCTATGGCTACACCTTC	CASSSGGYGYTF
TRBV4-2	once	TRBJ1-3	TRBD1	TGTGCCAGCAGCCAGACACAGGGGGCGTCTGGAAACACCATATATTTT	CASSQTQGASGNTIYF
TRBV13	NA	TRBJ2-7	TRBD2	TGTGCCAGCAGCCAACAAGTGGTGCTAGCGGGACCAGTAACCTACGAGCAGTACTTC	CASSQQVVLAGPVTYEQYF
TRBV28	NA	TRBJ1-1	NA	TGTGCCAGCAGACAGACAGTGAACACTGAAGCTTTCTTT	CASRQTVNTEAFF
TRBV28	NA	TRBJ1-2	TRBD1	TGTGCCAGCACCAAGGGGGGACAGGGACGATATGGCTACACCTTC	CASTKGGQGRYGYTF
TRBV28	NA	TRBJ1-2	NA	TGTGCCAGCAGCTTCACACTGGACACGATTAACTATGGCTACACCTTC	CASSFTLDTINYGYTF
TRBV7-2	NA	TRBJ2-1	TRBD2	TGTGCCAGCAGCCTTCAGACTAGCTTCTACAATGAGCAGTTCTTC	CASSLQTSFYNEQFF
TRBV6-1	NA	TRBJ2-3	NA	TGTGCCACCGGAACAGGGTTGAGCACAGATACGCAGTATTTT	CATGTGLSTDTQYF
TRBV7-2	NA	TRBJ1-2	TRBD1	TGTGCCAGCAGCGCAGGCGACAGGGGGTTTCGTGGCTACACCTTC	CASSAGDRGFRGYTF
TRBV28	once	TRBJ2-1	NA	TGTGCCAGCAGCACCCCCGCGGGACTTAGCTCCTACAATGAGCAGTTCTTC	CASSTPAGLSSYNEQFF
TRBV21-1	NA	TRBJ1-2	NA	TGTGCCAGCAGCAAAATTGTCGGACAGGTCGTTTTCGCTGGGGGCTACACCTTC	CASSKIVGQVVFAGGYTF
TRBV6-5	many	TRBJ2-1	NA	TGTGCCAGCAGTTACAGTGCCGGCGGCGGTGAGCAGTTCTTC	CASSYSAGGGEQFF
TRBV28	NA	TRBJ2-2	NA	TGTGCCAGCAATGGCAGAACCGGGGAGCTGTTTTTT	CASNGRTGELFF
TRBV27	NA	TRBJ2-3	TRBD1	TGTGCCAGCAGCAAGACAGGGACCACAGATACGCAGTATTTT	CASSKTGTTDTQYF
TRBV13	few	TRBJ2-5	TRBD1	TGTGCCAGCAGCCTACCAGGGGGCTTGGAGACCCAGTACTTC	CASSLPGGLETQYF
TRBV10-1	NA	TRBJ2-7	NA	TGCGCCAGCAGTGAAGAGGGAAGATCATCCGAGCAGTACTTC	CASSEEGRSSEQYF
TRBV5-6	NA	TRBJ1-1	NA	TGTGCCAGCAGCCCCCGGCCGGGACTTAACACTGAAGCTTTCTTT	CASSPRPGLNTEAFF